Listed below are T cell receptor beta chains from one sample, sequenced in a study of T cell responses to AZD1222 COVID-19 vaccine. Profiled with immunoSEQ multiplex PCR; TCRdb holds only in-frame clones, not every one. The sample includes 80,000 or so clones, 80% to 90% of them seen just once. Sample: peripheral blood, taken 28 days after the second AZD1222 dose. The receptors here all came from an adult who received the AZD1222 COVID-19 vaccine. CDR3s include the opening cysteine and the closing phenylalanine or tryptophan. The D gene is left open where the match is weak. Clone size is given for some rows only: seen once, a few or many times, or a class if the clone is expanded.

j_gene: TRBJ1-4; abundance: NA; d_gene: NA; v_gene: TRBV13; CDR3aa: CASSLQGYEKLFF; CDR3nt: TGTGCCAGCAGTTTACAGGGATATGAAAAACTGTTTTTT
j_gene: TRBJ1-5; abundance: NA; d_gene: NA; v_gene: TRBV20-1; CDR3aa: CSASRSNQPQHF; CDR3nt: TGCAGTGCTAGTAGATCGAATCAGCCCCAGCATTTT
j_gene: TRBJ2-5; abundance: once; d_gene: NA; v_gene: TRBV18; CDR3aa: CASSPTGGKVEETQYF; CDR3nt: TGTGCCAGCTCACCGACCGGAGGGAAGGTGGAAGAGACCCAGTACTTC
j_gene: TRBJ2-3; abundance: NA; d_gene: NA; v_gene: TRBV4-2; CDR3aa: CASSVVRAVPDTQYF; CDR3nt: TGTGCCAGCAGCGTGGTCCGAGCGGTCCCAGATACGCAGTATTTT
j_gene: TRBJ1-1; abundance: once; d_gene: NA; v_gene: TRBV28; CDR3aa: CASSLWTDTNTEAFF; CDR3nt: TGTGCCAGCAGTTTGTGGACCGATACTAACACTGAAGCTTTCTTT
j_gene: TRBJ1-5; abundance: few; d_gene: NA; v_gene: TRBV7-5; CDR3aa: CARLMEGQGSTQPQHF; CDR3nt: TGTGCCAGATTAATGGAGGGACAGGGGAGTACTCAGCCCCAGCATTTT
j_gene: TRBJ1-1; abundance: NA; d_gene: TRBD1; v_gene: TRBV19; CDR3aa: CASSMRQGIGNTEAFF; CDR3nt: TGTGCCAGTAGTATGAGACAGGGAATTGGGAACACTGAAGCTTTCTTT
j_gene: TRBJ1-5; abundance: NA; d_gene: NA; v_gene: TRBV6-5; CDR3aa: CASRRTGTERPQHF; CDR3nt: TGTGCCAGCAGGCGTACAGGGACGGAACGTCCCCAGCATTTT
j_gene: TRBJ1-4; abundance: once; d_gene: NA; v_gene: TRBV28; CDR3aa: CASIDSGSNPEKLFF; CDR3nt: TGTGCCAGCATTGATTCGGGCAGCAACCCGGAAAAACTGTTTTTT
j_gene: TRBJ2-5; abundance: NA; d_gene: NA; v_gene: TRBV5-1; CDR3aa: CASRDTGGQETQYF; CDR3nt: TGCGCCAGCAGGGACACTGGTGGCCAAGAGACCCAGTACTTC
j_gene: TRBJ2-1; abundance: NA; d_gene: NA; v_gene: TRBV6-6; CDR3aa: CASSLLQGEQFF; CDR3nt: TGTGCCAGCAGTTTACTACAGGGCGAGCAGTTCTTC
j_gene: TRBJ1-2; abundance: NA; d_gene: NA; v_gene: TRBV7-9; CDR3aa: CASRTDSFYGYTF; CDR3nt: TGTGCCAGCAGAACGGACAGCTTCTATGGCTACACCTTC
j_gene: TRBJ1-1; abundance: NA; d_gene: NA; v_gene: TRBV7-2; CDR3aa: CASSPVRGLRTEAFF; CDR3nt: TGTGCCAGCAGCCCAGTAAGGGGGTTGAGAACTGAAGCTTTCTTT
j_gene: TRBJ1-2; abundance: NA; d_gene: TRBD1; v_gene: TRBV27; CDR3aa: CASSLTQGQGASGYTF; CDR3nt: TGTGCCAGCAGCCTTACCCAGGGACAGGGGGCGAGTGGCTACACCTTC
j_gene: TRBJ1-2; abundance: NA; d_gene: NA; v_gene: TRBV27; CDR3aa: CASSNTGTFHGYTF; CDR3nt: TGTGCCAGCAGTAATACCGGGACTTTCCATGGCTACACCTTC
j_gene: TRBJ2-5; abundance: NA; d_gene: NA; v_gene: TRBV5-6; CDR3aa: CASSLVGQQETQYF; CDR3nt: TGTGCCAGCAGCTTGGTCGGCCAGCAAGAGACCCAGTACTTC
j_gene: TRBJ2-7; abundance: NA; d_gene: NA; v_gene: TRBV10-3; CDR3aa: CAIQEGGHYEQYF; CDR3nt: TGTGCCATCCAGGAGGGGGGGCATTACGAGCAGTACTTC
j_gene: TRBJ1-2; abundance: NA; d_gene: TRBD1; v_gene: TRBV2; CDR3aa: CASSGRTGLIGGYTF; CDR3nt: TGTGCCAGCAGTGGGAGGACAGGCCTAATAGGGGGCTACACCTTC
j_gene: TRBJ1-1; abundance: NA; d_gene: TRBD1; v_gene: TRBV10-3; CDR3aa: CAISRQGTSDEAFF; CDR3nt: TGTGCCATCAGTCGACAGGGAACGAGTGATGAAGCTTTCTTT
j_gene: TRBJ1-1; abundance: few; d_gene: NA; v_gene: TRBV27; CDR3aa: CASSLSGASWTEAFF; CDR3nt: TGTGCCAGCAGTTTATCGGGGGCGTCCTGGACTGAAGCTTTCTTT
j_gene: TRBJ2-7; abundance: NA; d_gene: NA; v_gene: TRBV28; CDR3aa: CASSFLGEQYF; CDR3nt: TGTGCCAGCAGTTTTTTAGGCGAGCAGTACTTC
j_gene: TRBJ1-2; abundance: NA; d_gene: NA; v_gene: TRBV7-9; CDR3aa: CASSLGTLRGYTF; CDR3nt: TGTGCCAGCAGCTTAGGGACCCTTAGGGGCTACACCTTC
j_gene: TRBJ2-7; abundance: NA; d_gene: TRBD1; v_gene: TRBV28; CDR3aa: CASSPRTGISYEQYF; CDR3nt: TGTGCCAGCAGTCCACGGACAGGGATCTCCTACGAGCAGTACTTC
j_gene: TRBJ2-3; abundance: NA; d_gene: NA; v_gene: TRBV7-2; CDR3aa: CASSLGGEGFTDTQYF; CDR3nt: TGTGCCAGCAGCTTGGGCGGCGAGGGGTTCACAGATACGCAGTATTTT
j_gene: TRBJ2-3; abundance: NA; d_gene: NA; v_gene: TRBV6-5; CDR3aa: CATFGRELSTDTQYF; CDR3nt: TGTGCCACCTTCGGACGGGAATTAAGCACAGATACGCAGTATTTT
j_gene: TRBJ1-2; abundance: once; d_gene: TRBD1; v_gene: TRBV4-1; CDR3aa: CASNNERGQDGYTF; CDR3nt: TGCGCCAGCAACAACGAGAGGGGGCAAGATGGCTACACCTTC
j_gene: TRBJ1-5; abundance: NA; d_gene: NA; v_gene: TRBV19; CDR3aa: CASSGSLNQPQHF; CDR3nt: TGTGCCAGTAGTGGCAGTCTAAATCAGCCCCAGCATTTT
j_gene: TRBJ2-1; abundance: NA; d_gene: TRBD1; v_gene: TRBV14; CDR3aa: CASSQERGHGSYNEQFF; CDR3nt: TGTGCCAGCAGCCAAGAAAGGGGGCACGGGTCCTACAATGAGCAGTTCTTC
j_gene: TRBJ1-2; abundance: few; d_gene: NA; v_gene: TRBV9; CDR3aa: CASSLRPGDYGYTF; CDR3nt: TGTGCCAGCAGCCTCCGGCCAGGAGACTATGGCTACACCTTC
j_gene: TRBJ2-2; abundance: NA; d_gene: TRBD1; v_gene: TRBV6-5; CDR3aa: CANRPGTGDTGELFF; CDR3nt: TGTGCCAACCGACCCGGGACAGGGGACACCGGGGAGCTGTTTTTT
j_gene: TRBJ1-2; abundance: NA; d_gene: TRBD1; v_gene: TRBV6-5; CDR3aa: CASQRDRRAGYTF; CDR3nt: TGTGCCAGCCAAAGGGACAGGCGAGCGGGCTACACCTTC
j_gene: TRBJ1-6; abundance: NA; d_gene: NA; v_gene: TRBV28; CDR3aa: CASSPTGRGGNSPLHF; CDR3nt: TGTGCCAGCAGTCCTACAGGGCGAGGAGGTAATTCACCCCTCCACTTT
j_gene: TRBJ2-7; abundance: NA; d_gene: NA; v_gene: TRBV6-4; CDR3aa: CASSPTAGSGEQYF; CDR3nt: TGTGCCAGCAGTCCCACGGCGGGGAGTGGCGAGCAGTACTTC
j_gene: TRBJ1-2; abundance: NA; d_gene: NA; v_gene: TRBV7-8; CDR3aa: CASSLDPGTREGYTF; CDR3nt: TGTGCCAGCAGCTTAGACCCCGGGACACGGGAGGGCTACACCTTC
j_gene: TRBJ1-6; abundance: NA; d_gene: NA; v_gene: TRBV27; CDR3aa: CASSLTQGGDNSPLHF; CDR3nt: TGTGCCAGCAGTTTAACACAGGGCGGGGATAATTCACCCCTCCACTTT
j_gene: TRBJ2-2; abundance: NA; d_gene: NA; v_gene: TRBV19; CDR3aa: CASSIRDTGELFF; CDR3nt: TGTGCCAGTAGTATCCGTGACACCGGGGAGCTGTTTTTT
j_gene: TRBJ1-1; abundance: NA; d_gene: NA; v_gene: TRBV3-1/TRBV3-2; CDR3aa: CASSITGLRGGAFF; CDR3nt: TGTGCCAGCAGTATCACGGGACTCAGAGGGGGAGCTTTCTTT
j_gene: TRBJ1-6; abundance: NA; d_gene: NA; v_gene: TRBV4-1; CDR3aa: CASSQGAVAGRLTNSPLHF; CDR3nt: TGCGCCAGCAGCCAAGGGGCCGTGGCAGGCCGACTAACAAATTCACCCCTCCACTTT
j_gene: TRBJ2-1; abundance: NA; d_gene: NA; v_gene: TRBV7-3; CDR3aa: CASSRTGNEQFF; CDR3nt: TGTGCCAGCAGCCGAACAGGTAATGAGCAGTTCTTC
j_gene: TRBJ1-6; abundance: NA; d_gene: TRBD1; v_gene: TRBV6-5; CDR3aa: CASRVTTGVRSPLHF; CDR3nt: TGTGCCAGCAGGGTTACGACAGGGGTTCGATCACCCCTCCACTTT
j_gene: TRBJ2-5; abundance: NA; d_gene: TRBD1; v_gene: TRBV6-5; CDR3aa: CASKGQGIPQETQYF; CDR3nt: TGTGCCAGCAAGGGACAGGGTATTCCCCAAGAGACCCAGTACTTC
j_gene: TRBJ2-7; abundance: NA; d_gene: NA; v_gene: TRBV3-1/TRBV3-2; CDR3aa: CASSQVSGAYEQYF; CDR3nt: TGTGCCAGCAGCCAAGTGTCCGGGGCCTACGAGCAGTACTTC
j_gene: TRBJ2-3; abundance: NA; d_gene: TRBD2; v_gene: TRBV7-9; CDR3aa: CASSPSTLRGGTDTQYF; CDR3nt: TGTGCCAGCAGCCCCTCGACTTTGCGGGGGGGCACAGATACGCAGTATTTT
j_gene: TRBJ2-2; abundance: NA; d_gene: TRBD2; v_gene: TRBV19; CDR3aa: CASSRPSGGTTGELFF; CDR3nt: TGTGCCAGTAGTCGACCTAGCGGGGGAACTACCGGGGAGCTGTTTTTT
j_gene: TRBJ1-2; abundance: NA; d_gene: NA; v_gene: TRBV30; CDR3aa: CAWSVLGVGGYTF; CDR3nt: TGTGCCTGGAGTGTACTGGGGGTGGGTGGCTACACCTTC
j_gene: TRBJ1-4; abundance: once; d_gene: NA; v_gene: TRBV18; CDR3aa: CASSPSGVGEKLFF; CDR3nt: TGTGCCAGCTCACCATCCGGGGTAGGAGAAAAACTGTTTTTT
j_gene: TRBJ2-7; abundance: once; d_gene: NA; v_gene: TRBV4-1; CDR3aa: CASSQAWQTTYEQYF; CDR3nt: TGCGCCAGCAGCCAAGCATGGCAGACTACCTACGAGCAGTACTTC
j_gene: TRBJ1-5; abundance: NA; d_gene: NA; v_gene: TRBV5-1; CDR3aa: CASRVGPSNQPQHF; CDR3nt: TGCGCCAGCAGGGTGGGCCCCAGCAATCAGCCCCAGCATTTT
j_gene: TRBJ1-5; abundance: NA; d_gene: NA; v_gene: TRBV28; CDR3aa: CASGPPLVSQPQHF; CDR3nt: TGTGCCAGCGGTCCACCCCTCGTAAGTCAGCCCCAGCATTTT
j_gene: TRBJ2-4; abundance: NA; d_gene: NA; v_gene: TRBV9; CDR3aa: CASSVQTGTVKYF; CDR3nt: TGTGCCAGCAGCGTACAAACCGGGACTGTAAAGTACTTC
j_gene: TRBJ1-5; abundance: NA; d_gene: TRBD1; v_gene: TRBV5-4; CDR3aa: CASSLGGQINQPQHF; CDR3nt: TGTGCCAGCAGCTTGGGGGGACAGATCAATCAGCCCCAGCATTTT
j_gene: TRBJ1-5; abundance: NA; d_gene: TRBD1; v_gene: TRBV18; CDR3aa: CASSPPGQNSNQPQHF; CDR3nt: TGTGCCAGCTCACCACCGGGACAGAATAGCAATCAGCCCCAGCATTTT
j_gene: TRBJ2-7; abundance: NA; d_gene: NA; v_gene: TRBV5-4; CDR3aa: CASSFGGAEQYF; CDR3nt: TGTGCCAGCAGCTTCGGCGGGGCCGAGCAGTACTTC
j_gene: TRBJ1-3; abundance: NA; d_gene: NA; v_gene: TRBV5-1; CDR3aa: CASSLGGLGNTIYF; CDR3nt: TGCGCCAGCAGCTTGGGCGGTTTGGGAAACACCATATATTTT
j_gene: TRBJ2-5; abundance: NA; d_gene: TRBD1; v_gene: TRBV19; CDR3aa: CASSSTGSKETQYF; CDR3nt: TGTGCCAGTAGTTCGACAGGGTCGAAGGAGACCCAGTACTTC
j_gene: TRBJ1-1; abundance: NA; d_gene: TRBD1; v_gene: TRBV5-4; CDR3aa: CASSSTRTGGKEAFF; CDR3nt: TGTGCCAGCAGCTCCACCCGAACAGGGGGCAAAGAAGCTTTCTTT
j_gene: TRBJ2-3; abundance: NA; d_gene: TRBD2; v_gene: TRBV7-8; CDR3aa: CASSLRPSGGTDTQYF; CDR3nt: TGTGCCAGCAGCTTAAGGCCTAGCGGGGGCACAGATACGCAGTATTTT
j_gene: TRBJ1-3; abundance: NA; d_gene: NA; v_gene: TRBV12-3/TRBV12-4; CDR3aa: CASRPVGGNTIYF; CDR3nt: TGTGCCAGCAGGCCGGTGGGGGGAAACACCATATATTTT
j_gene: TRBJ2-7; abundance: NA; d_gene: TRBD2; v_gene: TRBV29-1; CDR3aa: CSVVSGGAVGEQYF; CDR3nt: TGCAGCGTTGTTAGCGGGGGGGCGGTGGGCGAGCAGTACTTC